The T cell receptor beta chain described here comes from a study of molecular identifiers for immune sequencing clone quantification. Researchers sorted naive CD8 T cells as cells that were CD8+CD4-CCR7+CD45RA+. TCRdb processed the PCR reads anew with MiXCR; each CDR3 protein has one entry. The sample comprises under 650,000 distinct CDR3 sequences, 15% to 20% of which are singletons, and around 0.9% rests with the top ten. In its sample, this clonotype was seen a few times. The clonotype was recovered from a human donor in good health. Some libraries in this study had Jurkat cell RNA spiked in. The sample was naive CD8+ T cells from blood, with Jurkat cell RNA spiked in. Subset of the sample: FACS-sorted CD8+CD4-CCR7+CD45RA+ naive T cells.

The CDR3 region has the DNA TGTGCCAGCAGCCCGACCATAGGTGAAAAACTGTTTTTT. Translation gives CASSPTIGEKLFF. This chain joins TRBV7-2 and TRBJ1-4, with D unresolved. Trimming left V 5 bases short and J 7 bases short, with 11 bases between. The CDR3 consists of 13 residues. Germline assignment: CDR1 SGHTA and CDR2 FQGNSA.